The entry below describes one T cell receptor (beta chain). The antigen remains undetermined. The data are from a study of shared clonotypes between healthy human individuals. Study findings and constraints: All-four-donor shared clonotypes had higher generation probabilities than non-shared clonotypes did.

Germline loops: CDR1 SGHNT, CDR2 YENEEA. Trimming took 7 bases from V and 5 from J, leaving 15 bases between them. The CDR3 has 14 residues. Profiling relied on immunoSEQ multiplex PCR, and the TCRdb table lists in-frame clones only, not all of them. The sample consists of 2,500,000 or so clones, 85% to 95% of them appearing once. The TCR was taken from a young man in good health. Some clones in this sample may be carry-over from other donors' samples. V gene TRBV11-3 combines with J gene TRBJ1-5, with a tentative D call TRBD1 (6 bases). Sequencing input: naive CD4+ T cells from PBMCs. Subset here: CD45RA+ positively selected. This CDR3 is CASTRQASDQPQHF. The CDR3 bases are TGTGCCAGCACCCGACAGGCAAGCGATCAGCCCCAGCATTTT.